These 10 T cell receptor beta chains came from one sample sequenced in a study of post-analysis software for immune sequencing data. The TCR beta cDNA libraries carried unique molecular identifiers. Each CDR3 protein is one row after TCRdb ran MiXCR on the PCR reads. The sample contains 750,000 to 950,000 distinct CDR3 sequences, under 70% of which appear only once. Their antigen targets remain unknown. Points from the study as a whole: Controls showed lower frequencies than patients for roughly five TRBV segments, and TRBV5-6, TRBV5-1 and TRBV20-1 were among these.

The sequenced sample was blood. The receptors were gathered from a girl between 10 and 17 years old with multiple sclerosis.

In DNA, the CDR3 is TGCAGTGCTAGTTCCCGGGACAGGGGAGGATACGAGCAGTACTTC. It codes for CSASSRDRGGYEQYF. The chain has TRBV20-1 and TRBJ2-7; 10 bases align to TRBD1. The CDR3 totals 15 residues. V shed 3 bases, J shed 4 bases, and the junction held 9 bases outside the gene matches. Germline V gene lookup returns CDR1 DFQATT and CDR2 SNEGSKA (reference sequence).

The V and J genes are TRBV15 and TRBJ2-7, with D tentatively TRBD1 or TRBD2 (5 bases each). Germline CDR1 is LNHNV and CDR2 is YYDKDF (reference sequence). Trimming cost V 7 bases and J 7 bases, with 23 bases left between them. The CDR3 totals 15 residues. The CDR3 loop reads CATTKSGKGIDEQYF. The CDR3 bases are TGTGCCACCACCAAGTCCGGGAAGGGGATCGATGAGCAGTACTTC.

This clonotype appeared many times. The chain combines TRBV6-5 with TRBJ2-7; 7 bases line up with TRBD1. Germline loops: CDR1 MNHEY, CDR2 SVGAGI. The V segment lost 2 bases and the J segment 3 bases; nucleotides outside the gene matches: 1. The CDR3 spans 13 residues. This chain's CDR3 is CASSYRDSYEQYF. The CDR3 DNA reads as TGTGCCAGCAGTTACCGGGACAGCTACGAGCAGTACTTC.

The chain uses TRBV15 and TRBJ2-5; TRBD2 is a possible D gene (5 bases). CDR3 size: 15 residues. The ends were cut back, 5 bases at V and 2 bases at J, with 15 bases in the middle. Looked up from germline, CDR1 is LNHNV and CDR2 is YYDKDF (reference sequence). CDR3 DNA: TGTGCCACCAGCCGCCGAGAGGGCAGTCAAGAGACCCAGTACTTC. Translation: CATSRREGSQETQYF. The full variable domain, rest sourced from reference TRBV15 and TRBJ2-5, is DAMVIQNPRYQVTQFGKPVTLSCSQTLNHNVMYWYQQKSSQAPKLLFHYYDKDFNNEADTPDNFQSRRPNTSFCFLDIRSPGLGDTAMYLCATSRREGSQETQYFGPGTRLLVL.

Only a few counts were recorded for this clonotype. The gene calls are TRBV20-1 and TRBJ2-1; a weak D match, TRBD1 (6 bases). Germline V gene sequence: CDR1 DFQATT, CDR2 SNEGSKA (reference sequence). CDR3 length: 16 residues. Trimming took 0 bases from V and 3 from J, leaving 15 bases between them. CDR3 amino acids: CSARDQGGADYNEQFF. DNA of the CDR3: TGCAGTGCTAGAGATCAAGGGGGAGCGGACTACAATGAGCAGTTCTTC.

The CDR3 protein is CSARAEGLRRSYNEQFF. The CDR3 nucleotides are TGCAGTGCTAGAGCGGAGGGCCTCCGAAGATCCTACAATGAGCAGTTCTTC. This chain connects TRBV20-1 to TRBJ2-1; tentative D call: TRBD2 (6 bases). CDR1 DFQATT and CDR2 SNEGSKA come from the germline V gene (reference sequence). With 1 base removed from V and 1 base from J, the gap between germline ends came to 17 bases. This CDR3 has 17 amino acids.

The chain recombines TRBV10-3 with TRBJ2-1; tentative D call: TRBD2 (6 bases). Trimming took 3 bases from V and 3 from J, leaving 15 bases between them. Germline loops: CDR1 ENHRY, CDR2 SYGVKD. This CDR3 has 16 amino acids. This chain's CDR3 is CAISDPTGASYNEQFF. The CDR3 DNA sequence: TGTGCCATCAGTGACCCCACGGGAGCTAGCTACAATGAGCAGTTCTTC.

The rearrangement uses TRBV20-1 and TRBJ2-3; tentatively, D is TRBD1 or TRBD2 (5 bases each). The V gene's germline CDR1 is DFQATT and CDR2 SNEGSKA (reference sequence). CDR3 length equals 16 residues. Trimming cost V 5 bases and J 0 bases, with 18 bases left between them. CDR3 sequence reads: CSAEAVGDLSTDTQYF. As DNA, the CDR3 is TGCAGTGCTGAAGCGGTTGGGGACCTTAGCACAGATACGCAGTATTTT.

V gene TRBV4-2 combines with J gene TRBJ2-3; the D gene is possibly TRBD1 (6 bases). The length of the CDR3 is 15 residues. V was shortened by 6 bases and J by 0 bases, with 13 bases between the two germline ends. Germline V CDR1 and CDR2: LGHNA, YNFKEQ. The CDR3 protein is CASSRTESSTDTQYF. The CDR3 coding sequence is TGTGCCAGCAGTAGGACAGAATCTAGCACAGATACGCAGTATTTT.

V gene TRBV29-1 combines with J gene TRBJ2-3; D may be TRBD1 or TRBD2 (6 bases each). The CDR3 length is 15 residues. Trimming stripped 2 bases from V and 1 base from J, with 13 bases between. The germline V gene has CDR1 SQVTM and CDR2 ANQGSEA. CDR3 amino acids: CSVEPGGGGTDTQYF. The CDR3 nucleotides are TGCAGCGTTGAACCCGGAGGGGGTGGCACAGATACGCAGTATTTT.